This is a list of T cell receptor beta chains from one sample in a study of graft-versus-host responses after intestinal transplantation. Measured with immunoSEQ multiplex PCR; TCRdb has only the in-frame clones, and not every one. Of about 83,000 clones detected, 85% to 90% appear once; the ten largest clones hold 0.3% to 0.4%. Which antigens these TCRs recognize remains unknown. This material consisted of unstimulated CD4+ T cells sorted from spleen or lymph node cells, taken before intestinal transplant. These receptors all come from a human donor who received an intestinal transplant. Both conserved end residues are part of each CDR3. Each record gives: J gene, CDR3 length, clone size, D gene, V gene, CDR3 protein, CDR3 DNA. A D gene is named only where the DNA matches it firmly. For some rows the clone size is stated as once, few or many, or as a class when expanded; others skip it.

>TRBJ2-5|16|.|TRBD2|TRBV11-2
CASSLGVAGGVETQYF
TGTGCCAGCAGCTTAGGGGTAGCGGGAGGCGTTGAGACCCAGTACTTC
>TRBJ2-5|16|.|TRBD2|TRBV7-6
CASSSTSGGSQETQYF
TGTGCCAGCAGCTCTACTAGCGGGGGGAGTCAAGAGACCCAGTACTTC
>TRBJ2-7|14|.|TRBD2|TRBV7-8
CASSPSGTQGEQYF
TGTGCCAGCAGCCCTAGCGGGACACAGGGCGAGCAGTACTTC
>TRBJ2-7|12|.|TRBD2|TRBV18
CASSPRGEEQYF
TGTGCCAGCTCACCCCGGGGGGAAGAGCAGTACTTC
>TRBJ2-1|12|few|.|TRBV5-8
CASNPQDRWQFF
TGTGCCAGCAACCCCCAAGACAGGTGGCAGTTCTTC
>TRBJ1-1|14|.|.|TRBV4-1
CASSQVGMNTEAFF
TGCGCCAGCAGCCAAGTGGGCATGAACACTGAAGCTTTCTTT
>TRBJ1-2|12|once|.|TRBV25-1
CASSARQLGYTF
TGTGCCAGCAGTGCCAGACAGCTCGGCTACACCTTC
>TRBJ2-1|14|.|.|TRBV30
CAWFRDSSYNEQFF
TGTGCCTGGTTTCGGGATAGCTCCTACAATGAGCAGTTCTTC
>TRBJ2-1|16|.|TRBD2|TRBV28
CASSLLAGNSYNEQFF
TGTGCCAGCAGTTTACTAGCGGGCAACTCCTACAATGAGCAGTTCTTC
>TRBJ1-1|15|.|.|TRBV28
CASSPRSGGNTEAFF
TGTGCCAGCAGTCCAAGGAGCGGGGGAAACACTGAAGCTTTCTTT
>TRBJ2-1|14|.|TRBD2|TRBV5-1
CASRPGGSYNEQFF
TGCGCCAGCAGACCCGGGGGGTCATACAATGAGCAGTTCTTC
>TRBJ2-6|18|.|TRBD1|TRBV5-1
CASSLVGTGSSGANVLTF
TGCGCCAGCAGCTTGGTCGGGACAGGGAGCTCTGGGGCCAACGTCCTGACTTTC
>TRBJ2-7|15|.|.|TRBV6-1
CASTSDIGFTYEQYF
TGTGCCAGCACCTCGGACATTGGGTTTACCTACGAGCAGTACTTC
>TRBJ1-5|16|.|.|TRBV28
CASSSAGTQSNQPQHF
TGTGCCAGCAGTTCCGCCGGGACACAAAGCAATCAGCCCCAGCATTTT
>TRBJ2-7|16|.|.|TRBV6-5
CASSYIPGRGPYEQYF
TGTGCCAGCAGTTACATCCCCGGGAGAGGACCCTACGAGCAGTACTTC
>TRBJ1-5|14|once|.|TRBV9
CASSPGQPNQPQHF
TGTGCCAGCAGCCCAGGACAGCCCAATCAGCCCCAGCATTTT
>TRBJ1-1|13|.|.|TRBV6-5
CANPPTVYTEAFF
TGTGCCAACCCACCGACTGTCTACACTGAAGCTTTCTTT
>TRBJ2-4|14|.|TRBD2|TRBV7-9
CASSPSLAVNIQYF
TGTGCCAGCAGCCCATCGCTAGCGGTAAACATTCAGTACTTC
>TRBJ2-4|15|.|.|TRBV6-5
CASSYGGIAKNIQYF
TGTGCCAGCAGTTACGGGGGGATAGCCAAAAACATTCAGTACTTC
>TRBJ2-7|17|.|TRBD2|TRBV9
CASSVGGGGTSPYEQYF
TGTGCCAGCAGCGTAGGGGGAGGGGGGACTAGCCCCTACGAGCAGTACTTC
>TRBJ2-7|11|.|.|TRBV20-1
CSARGGYEQYF
TGCAGTGCTAGAGGAGGCTACGAGCAGTACTTC
>TRBJ1-4|16|.|.|TRBV5-5
CASSSRTGTTNEKLFF
TGTGCCAGCAGCTCAAGAACAGGGACAACTAATGAAAAACTGTTTTTT
>TRBJ1-4|17|.|.|TRBV4-1
CASSRGWWTAPNEKLFF
TGCGCCAGCAGCCGGGGCTGGTGGACAGCCCCTAATGAAAAACTGTTTTTT